Shown below are 24 T cell receptor beta chains from a single sample sequenced in a study of blood T cell repertoires in COVID-19. Clones were sequenced by immunoSEQ multiplex PCR, and TCRdb holds only the in-frame ones, with some missing. The profile covers under 250,000 clones, with approximately 90% appearing a single time and approximately 2.4% taken by the ten largest. Material: peripheral blood. Receptors originate from a man between 25 and 39 years old with COVID-19, enrolled during active disease.

The rearrangement links TRBV5-1 to TRBJ2-5; D possibly corresponds to TRBD2 (5 bases). V lost 0 bases and J lost 2, with 11 bases in between. Germline V gives CDR1 SGHRS, CDR2 YFSETQ. The CDR3 loop spans 15 amino acids. Here the CDR3 reads CASSLGTDTQETQYF. The DNA for the CDR3 is TGCGCCAGCAGCTTGGGGACTGATACTCAAGAGACCCAGTACTTC.

CDR3: CASRRGDQPQHF. The CDR3, as DNA: TGTGCCAGCCGCCGGGGGGATCAGCCCCAGCATTTT. This chain joins TRBV5-5 and TRBJ1-5; TRBD1 might be the D (5 bases). The germline V and J ends were trimmed by 7 bases and 5 bases, with 10 bases remaining between them. The germline V gene has CDR1 SGHKS and CDR2 YYEKEE (reference sequence). The CDR3 is made up of 12 amino acids.

The chain couples TRBV3-1 (or the pseudogene TRBV3-2) to TRBJ1-2; the match to TRBD1 covers 8 bases. CDR1 LGHDT and CDR2 YNNKEL come from the germline V gene (reference sequence). V shed 1 base and J 0 bases; nucleotides not matched to a gene: 1. There are 15 residues in the CDR3. The CDR3 protein is CASSQGTGTNYGYTF. The CDR3 DNA is TGTGCCAGCAGCCAAGGGACAGGGACTAACTATGGCTACACCTTC.

The rearrangement links TRBV19 to TRBJ1-2, with 9 bases identical to TRBD1. Germline V lookup: CDR1 LNHDA, CDR2 SQIVND (reference sequence). The V segment lost 3 bases and the J segment 12 bases; nucleotides outside the gene matches: 14. The CDR3 runs 15 residues. CDR3 sequence: CASSIQPGQGILDTF. In DNA, the CDR3 is TGTGCCAGTAGTATTCAACCGGGACAGGGTATTTTGGACACCTTC.

The chain joins TRBV7-9 to TRBJ2-1, with D possibly matching TRBD2 (5 bases). Trimming took 1 base from V and 9 from J, leaving 16 bases between them. Germline lookup yields CDR1 SEHNR and CDR2 FQNEAQ (reference sequence). The length of the CDR3 is 15 residues. Here the CDR3 reads CASSLGSAGSVEQFF. CDR3 bases: TGTGCCAGCAGCTTAGGATCGGCGGGCTCGGTTGAGCAGTTCTTC.

V and J are TRBV18 and TRBJ1-5, with 7 bases aligning to TRBD1. The CDR3 runs to 15 residues. CDR1 is KGHSH and CDR2 is LQKENI in the germline V gene. The trim removed 2 bases at V and 2 bases at J, leaving 3 bases unmatched. CDR3 residues: CASSPDRVGNQPQHF. The CDR3 nucleotides read TGTGCCAGCTCACCAGACAGGGTTGGCAATCAGCCCCAGCATTTT. Full variable domain (missing parts from reference TRBV18 and TRBJ1-5): NAGVMQNPRHLVRRRGQEARLRCSPMKGHSHVYWYRQLPEEGLKFMVYLQKENIIDESGMPKERFSAEFPKEGPSILRIQQVVRGDSAAYFCASSPDRVGNQPQHFGDGTRLSIL.

This chain links TRBV7-9 with TRBJ1-1, with D uncertain. V was shortened by 1 base and J by 4 bases, with 13 bases between the two germline ends. The germline V gene encodes CDR1 SEHNR and CDR2 FQNEAQ (reference sequence). The CDR3 is 15 residues long. DNA of the CDR3: TGTGCCAGCAGCTTAGGGCCCAAAGGGAGCACTGAAGCTTTCTTT. The encoded protein is CASSLGPKGSTEAFF.

V is TRBV24-1 and J is TRBJ2-2; TRBD1 aligns across 8 bases. This CDR3 comprises 16 residues. In germline, CDR1 is KGHDR, CDR2 SFDVKD. With V trimmed by 2 bases and J by 4 bases, 5 bases remained unmatched. For the CDR3, the DNA is TGTGCCACCAGTGATTACCGGGACAGGAGCACCGGGGAGCTGTTTTTT. Amino acid sequence: CATSDYRDRSTGELFF.

V gene TRBV5-8 combines with J gene TRBJ1-1; TRBD1 agrees at 8 bases. The germline V gene encodes CDR1 SGHTS and CDR2 YDEGEE. The CDR3 extends over 12 amino acids. The trim removed 2 bases at V and 8 bases at J, leaving 2 bases unmatched. CDR3 sequence (DNA): TGTGCCAGCAGCTTCGGGACAGGAGAAGCTTTCTTT. Amino acid sequence: CASSFGTGEAFF. Variable domain in full (rest from reference TRBV5-8 and TRBJ1-1): EAGVTQSPTHLIKTRGQQATLRCSPISGHTSVYWYQQALGLGLQFLLWYDEGEERNRGNFPPRFSGRQFPNYSSELNVNALELEDSALYLCASSFGTGEAFFGQGTRLTVV.

This chain joins TRBV7-2 and TRBJ1-2; 7 bases line up with TRBD1. CDR3 size: 13 residues. Germline CDR1 SGHTA, CDR2 FQGNSA. Trimming took 5 bases from V and 13 from J; bases not matched to a gene: 13. CDR3 region: CASSQPDRESCTF. CDR3 bases: TGTGCCAGCAGCCAACCTGACAGGGAAAGTTGCACCTTC.

CDR3 sequence reads: CASSGGRGAEDEQFF. CDR3 nucleotides: TGTGCCAGTTCGGGCGGGCGGGGGGCGGAAGATGAGCAGTTCTTC. The chain is built from TRBV19 and TRBJ2-1; 8 nucleotides agree with TRBD2. Trimming took 8 bases from V and 8 from J; bases not matched to a gene: 14. CDR1 is LNHDA and CDR2 is SQIVND in the germline V gene (reference sequence). The CDR3 spans 15 residues.

In DNA, the CDR3 is TGCGCCAGCAGCTTGACTCATCCAAGCACAGATACGCAGTATTTT. Residues: CASSLTHPSTDTQYF. The genes are TRBV5-1 and TRBJ2-3; D is uncertain. Germline CDR1 is SGHRS and CDR2 is YFSETQ. CDR3 length: 15 residues. The V end lost 1 base, the J end lost 0 bases, and 9 bases lay between the germline ends.

V and J are TRBV25-1 and TRBJ2-7; D may be TRBD2 (6 bases). Trimming took off 1 base at V and 6 bases at J, with 10 bases between the two ends. Per germline, CDR1 MGHDK and CDR2 SYGVNS. The CDR3 is made up of 13 amino acids. The CDR3: CASSEWRGGEQYF. The CDR3 DNA reads as TGTGCCAGCAGTGAATGGAGGGGTGGCGAGCAGTACTTC.

The chain recombines TRBV2 with TRBJ2-7; D is ambiguous. Trimming left V 7 bases short and J 0 bases short, with 13 bases between. The germline V gene encodes CDR1 SNHLY and CDR2 FYNNEI. The CDR3 has 14 amino acids. CDR3 protein: CASKKTESSYEQYF. CDR3 DNA sequence: TGTGCCAGCAAGAAAACAGAAAGCTCCTACGAGCAGTACTTC.

The chain joins TRBV4-2 to TRBJ1-2; 8 bases fit TRBD1. The CDR3 loop spans 16 amino acids. After removal of 0 bases from V and 4 bases from J, the junction contained 7 bases not matched to a gene. CDR1 and CDR2 from the germline V gene are LGHNA and YNFKEQ. The CDR3 DNA follows: TGTGCCAGCAGCCAAGACCTTGGACAGGGAGTCTATGGCTACACCTTC. Its translation is CASSQDLGQGVYGYTF.

The chain uses TRBV27 and TRBJ2-7, with TRBD1 identical over 7 bases. The CDR3 spans 14 residues. Looked up from germline, CDR1 is MNHEY and CDR2 is SMNVEV (reference sequence). V was pared by 3 bases and J by 4 bases, with 6 bases of the junction left unmatched. In nucleotides, the CDR3 is TGTGCCAGCAGTTTGACAGGGAACTTTTACGAGCAGTACTTC. Protein sequence: CASSLTGNFYEQYF.

V usage is TRBV18 and J usage is TRBJ2-1, with D possibly matching TRBD1 (6 bases). V lost 4 bases and J lost 6, with 13 bases in between. Germline CDR1 and CDR2: KGHSH and LQKENI. This CDR3 is 14 amino acids long. The CDR3 spells CASSRDIPSNEQFF. CDR3 nucleotides: TGTGCCAGCTCACGGGACATACCATCCAATGAGCAGTTCTTC.

The gene calls are TRBV27 and TRBJ1-2; 7 bases map to TRBD1. V gave up 5 bases and J gave up 8 bases; unmatched junction bases: 8. This CDR3 region has 13 residues. Germline V gene sequence: CDR1 MNHEY, CDR2 SMNVEV (reference sequence). CDR3 nucleotides: TGTGCCAGCAGTGTCCCAGGGGGGCGGGGCTACACCTTC. Translating it yields CASSVPGGRGYTF.

The gene calls are TRBV5-6 and TRBJ2-1; 7 bases align to TRBD1. Germline V lookup: CDR1 SGHDT, CDR2 YYEEEE. This CDR3 has 18 residues. V dropped 6 bases and J dropped 4; count of bases not matched to a gene: 19. The CDR3 DNA reads TGTGCCAGCATCCGACAGGGCGACCTCAAGGGGTCTTACAATGAGCAGTTCTTC. This sequence encodes CASIRQGDLKGSYNEQFF. Variable domain in full (rest from reference TRBV5-6 and TRBJ2-1): DAGVTQSPTHLIKTRGQQVTLRCSPKSGHDTVSWYQQALGQGPQFIFQYYEEEERQRGNFPDRFSGHQFPNYSSELNVNALLLGDSALYLCASIRQGDLKGSYNEQFFGPGTRLTVL.

The chain links TRBV5-4 to TRBJ2-1; 9 bases are a match to TRBD1. J was trimmed by 3 bases and V by 4 bases; bases with no gene match: 5. Germline CDR1 and CDR2: SGHNT and YYREEE (reference sequence). This CDR3 contains 15 residues. CDR3 protein: CASSPGQGFYNEQFF. For the CDR3, the DNA is TGTGCCAGCAGCCCAGGACAGGGGTTCTACAATGAGCAGTTCTTC. Complete variable domain (other parts from reference TRBV5-4 and TRBJ2-1): ETGVTQSPTHLIKTRGQQVTLRCSSQSGHNTVSWYQQALGQGPQFIFQYYREEENGRGNFPPRFSGLQFPNYSSELNVNALELDDSALYLCASSPGQGFYNEQFFGPGTRLTVL.

V usage is TRBV28 and J usage is TRBJ2-2; 11 positions match TRBD2. CDR1 and CDR2 from the germline V gene are MDHEN and SYDVKM. The V and J ends lost 6 bases and 6 bases, in that order; junction bases with no gene match: 9. The CDR3 covers 16 residues. This CDR3 is CASRSPGLAVAGELFF. The CDR3 DNA is TGTGCCAGCAGGTCACCGGGACTAGCGGTGGCCGGGGAGCTGTTTTTT.

This sequence joins TRBV18 and TRBJ1-3, with TRBD1 identical over 9 bases. CDR3 length: 15 amino acids. Germline V lookup: CDR1 KGHSH, CDR2 LQKENI. The trim removed 6 bases at V and 3 bases at J, leaving 6 bases unmatched. CDR3 residues: CASSPRGQGGNTIYF. The CDR3 nucleotides read TGTGCCAGCTCCCCCCGGGGACAGGGTGGAAACACCATATATTTT.

In its sample, this clone was seen a few times. The chain carries TRBV6-5 and TRBJ1-1; a possible D gene is TRBD1 (6 bases). V shed 5 bases and J shed 8 bases, with 18 bases lying between them. In germline, CDR1 is MNHEY, CDR2 SVGAGI. The CDR3 runs 14 residues. CDR3 loop: CASSSGTSRVEAFF. In DNA form, the CDR3 reads TGTGCCAGCAGTAGTGGGACAAGTAGGGTAGAAGCTTTCTTT.

The chain carries TRBV19 and TRBJ2-7; TRBD2 is a possible D gene (5 bases). V gave up 0 bases and J gave up 0 bases, with 9 bases separating them. The CDR3 has 15 residues. The germline V gene encodes CDR1 LNHDA and CDR2 SQIVND (reference sequence). CDR3 sequence (DNA): TGTGCCAGTAGTATAGACACGGGGAGCTCCTACGAGCAGTACTTC. Protein sequence: CASSIDTGSSYEQYF.